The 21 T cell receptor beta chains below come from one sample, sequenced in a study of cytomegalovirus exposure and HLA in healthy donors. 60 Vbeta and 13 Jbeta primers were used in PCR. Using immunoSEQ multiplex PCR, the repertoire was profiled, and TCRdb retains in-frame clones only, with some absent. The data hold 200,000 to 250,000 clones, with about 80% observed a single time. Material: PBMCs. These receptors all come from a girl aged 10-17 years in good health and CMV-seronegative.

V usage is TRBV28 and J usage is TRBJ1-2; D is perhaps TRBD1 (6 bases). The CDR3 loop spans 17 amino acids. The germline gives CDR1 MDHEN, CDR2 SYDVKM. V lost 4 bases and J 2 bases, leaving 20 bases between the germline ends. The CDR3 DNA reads TGTGCCAGCAGTTCTCCCTTCTGGGGGGGCCGAAACTATGGCTACACCTTC. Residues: CASSSPFWGGRNYGYTF.

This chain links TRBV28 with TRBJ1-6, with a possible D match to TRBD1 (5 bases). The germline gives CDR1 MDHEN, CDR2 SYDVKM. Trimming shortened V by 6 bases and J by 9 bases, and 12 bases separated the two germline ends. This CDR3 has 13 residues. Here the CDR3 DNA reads TGTGCCAGCAGCTCAGGGTACCGTTCACCCCTCCACTTT. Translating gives CASSSGYRSPLHF. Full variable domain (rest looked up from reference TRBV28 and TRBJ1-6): DVKVTQSSRYLVKRTGEKVFLECVQDMDHENMFWYRQDPGLGLRLIYFSYDVKMKEKGDIPEGYSVSREKKERFSLILESASTNQTSMYLCASSSGYRSPLHFGNGTRLTVT.

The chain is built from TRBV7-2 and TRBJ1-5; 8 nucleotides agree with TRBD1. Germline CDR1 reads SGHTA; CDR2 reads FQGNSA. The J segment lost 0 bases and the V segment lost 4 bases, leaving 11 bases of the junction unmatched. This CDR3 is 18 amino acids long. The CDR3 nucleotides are TGTGCCAGCAGCTACCCGATGAACAGGGGGGGTAGCAATCAGCCCCAGCATTTT. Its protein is CASSYPMNRGGSNQPQHF.

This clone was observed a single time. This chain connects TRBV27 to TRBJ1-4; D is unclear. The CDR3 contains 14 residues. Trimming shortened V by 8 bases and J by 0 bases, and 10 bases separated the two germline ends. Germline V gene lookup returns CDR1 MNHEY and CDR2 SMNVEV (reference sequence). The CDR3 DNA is TGTGCCAGCTGGGCGAGAGCAACTAATGAAAAACTGTTTTTT. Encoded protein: CASWARATNEKLFF.

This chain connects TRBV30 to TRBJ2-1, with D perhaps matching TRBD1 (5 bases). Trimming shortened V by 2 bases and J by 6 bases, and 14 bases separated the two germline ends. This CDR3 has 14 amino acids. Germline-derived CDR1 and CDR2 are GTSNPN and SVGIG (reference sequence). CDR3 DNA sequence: TGTGCCTGGAGTACCCTAAGGGGTATCAATGAGCAGTTCTTC. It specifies CAWSTLRGINEQFF.

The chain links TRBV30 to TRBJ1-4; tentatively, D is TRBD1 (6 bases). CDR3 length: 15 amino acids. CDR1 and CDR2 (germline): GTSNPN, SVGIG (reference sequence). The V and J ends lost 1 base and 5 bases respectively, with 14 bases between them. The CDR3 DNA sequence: TGTGCCTGGAGTGGTACAGGGTCATTAAATGAAAAACTGTTTTTT. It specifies CAWSGTGSLNEKLFF.

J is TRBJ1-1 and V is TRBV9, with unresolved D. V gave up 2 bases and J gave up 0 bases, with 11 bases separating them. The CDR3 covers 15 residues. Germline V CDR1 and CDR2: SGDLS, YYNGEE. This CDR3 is CASSVVPWLNTEAFF. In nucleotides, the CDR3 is TGTGCCAGCAGCGTCGTTCCGTGGCTGAACACTGAAGCTTTCTTT.

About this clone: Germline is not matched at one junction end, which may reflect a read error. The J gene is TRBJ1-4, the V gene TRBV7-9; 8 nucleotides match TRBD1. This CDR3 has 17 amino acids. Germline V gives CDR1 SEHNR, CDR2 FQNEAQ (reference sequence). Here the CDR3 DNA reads TGTTCCAGCAGCTCGAACAACAGGGGGGCAACTAATGAAAAACTGTTTTTT. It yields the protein CSSSSNNRGATNEKLFF.

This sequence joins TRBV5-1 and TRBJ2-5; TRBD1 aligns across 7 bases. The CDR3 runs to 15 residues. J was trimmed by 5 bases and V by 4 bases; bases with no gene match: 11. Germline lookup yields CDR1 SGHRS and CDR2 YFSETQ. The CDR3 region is CASSIGQARRETQYF. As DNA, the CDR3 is TGCGCCAGCAGCATAGGACAGGCACGGCGGGAGACCCAGTACTTC. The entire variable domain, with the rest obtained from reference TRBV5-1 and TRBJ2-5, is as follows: KAGVTQTPRYLIKTRGQQVTLSCSPISGHRSVSWYQQTPGQGLQFLFEYFSETQRNKGNFPGRFSGRQFSNSRSEMNVSTLELGDSALYLCASSIGQARRETQYFGPGTRLLVL.

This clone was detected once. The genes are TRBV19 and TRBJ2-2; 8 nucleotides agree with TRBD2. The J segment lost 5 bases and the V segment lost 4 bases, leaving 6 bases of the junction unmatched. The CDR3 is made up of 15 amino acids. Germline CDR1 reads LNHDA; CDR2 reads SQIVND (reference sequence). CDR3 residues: CASSTWTSYTGELFF. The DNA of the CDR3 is TGTGCCAGTAGTACTTGGACTAGCTATACCGGGGAGCTGTTTTTT.

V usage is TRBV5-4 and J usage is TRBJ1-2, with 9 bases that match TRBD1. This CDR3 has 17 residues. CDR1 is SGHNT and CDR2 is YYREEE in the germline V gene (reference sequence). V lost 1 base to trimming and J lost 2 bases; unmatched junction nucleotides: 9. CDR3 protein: CASSLRGQGYSNYGYTF. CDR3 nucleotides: TGTGCCAGCAGCTTGCGGGGACAGGGATATTCCAACTATGGCTACACCTTC.

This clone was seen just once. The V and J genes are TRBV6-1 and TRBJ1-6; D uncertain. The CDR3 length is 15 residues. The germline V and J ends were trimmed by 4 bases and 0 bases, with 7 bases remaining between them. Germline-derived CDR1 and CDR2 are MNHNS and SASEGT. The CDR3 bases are TGTGCCAGCAGTGCGATTAGCTCCTATAATTCACCCCTCCACTTT. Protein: CASSAISSYNSPLHF.

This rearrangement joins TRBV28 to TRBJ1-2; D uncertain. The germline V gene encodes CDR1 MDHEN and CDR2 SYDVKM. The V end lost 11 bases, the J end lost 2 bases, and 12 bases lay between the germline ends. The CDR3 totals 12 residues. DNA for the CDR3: TGTGCCGCCGCGCGGGTGAACTATGGCTACACCTTC. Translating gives CAAARVNYGYTF.

In DNA form, the CDR3 reads TGTGCCAGCAGCTTAGCGGGAGGGAGTAGCAATCAGCCCCAGCATTTT. Its translation: CASSLAGGSSNQPQHF. This chain joins TRBV7-9 and TRBJ1-5, with D hard to call. CDR3 length: 16 amino acids. The germline V gene has CDR1 SEHNR and CDR2 FQNEAQ (reference sequence). V lost 0 bases and J lost 0, with 9 bases in between.

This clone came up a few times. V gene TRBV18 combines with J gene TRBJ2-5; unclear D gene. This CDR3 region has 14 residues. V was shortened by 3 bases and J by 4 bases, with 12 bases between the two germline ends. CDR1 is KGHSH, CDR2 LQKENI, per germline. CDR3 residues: CASSPPFPSETQYF. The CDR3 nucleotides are TGTGCCAGCTCACCCCCCTTCCCCTCAGAGACCCAGTACTTC.

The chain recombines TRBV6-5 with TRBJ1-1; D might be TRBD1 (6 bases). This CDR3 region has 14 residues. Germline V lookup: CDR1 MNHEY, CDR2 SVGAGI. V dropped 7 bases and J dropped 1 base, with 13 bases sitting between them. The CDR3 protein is CASNAGAGNTEAFF. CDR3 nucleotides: TGTGCCAGCAACGCAGGGGCCGGGAACACTGAAGCTTTCTTT.

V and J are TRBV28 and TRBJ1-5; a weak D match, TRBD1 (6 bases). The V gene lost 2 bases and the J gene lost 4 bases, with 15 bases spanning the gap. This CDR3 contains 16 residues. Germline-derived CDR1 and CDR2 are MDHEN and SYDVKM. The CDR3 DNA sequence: TGTGCCAGCAGTTTAGCAGGGAAGGGGGGGAATCAGCCCCAGCATTTT. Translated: CASSLAGKGGNQPQHF.

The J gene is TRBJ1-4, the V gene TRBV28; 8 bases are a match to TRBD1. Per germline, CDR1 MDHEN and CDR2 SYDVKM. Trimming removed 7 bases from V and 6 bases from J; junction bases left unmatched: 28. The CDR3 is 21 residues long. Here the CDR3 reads CASIGTHRAGGFLVPDEKLFF. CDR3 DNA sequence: TGTGCCAGCATTGGGACCCATAGGGCAGGGGGCTTTTTGGTTCCTGATGAAAAACTGTTTTTT.

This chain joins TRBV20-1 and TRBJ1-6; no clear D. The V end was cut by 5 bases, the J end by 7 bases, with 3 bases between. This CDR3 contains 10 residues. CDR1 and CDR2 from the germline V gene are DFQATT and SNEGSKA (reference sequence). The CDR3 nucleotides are TGCAGTGCTGTAAATTCACCCCTCCACTTT. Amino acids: CSAVNSPLHF.

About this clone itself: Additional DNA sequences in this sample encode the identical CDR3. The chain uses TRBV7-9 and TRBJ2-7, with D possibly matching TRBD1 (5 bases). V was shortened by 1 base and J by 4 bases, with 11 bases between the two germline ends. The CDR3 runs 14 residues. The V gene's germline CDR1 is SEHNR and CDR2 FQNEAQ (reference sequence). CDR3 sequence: CASSLVGQGYEQYF. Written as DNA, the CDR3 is TGTGCCAGCAGCTTAGTTGGGCAGGGATACGAGCAGTACTTC.

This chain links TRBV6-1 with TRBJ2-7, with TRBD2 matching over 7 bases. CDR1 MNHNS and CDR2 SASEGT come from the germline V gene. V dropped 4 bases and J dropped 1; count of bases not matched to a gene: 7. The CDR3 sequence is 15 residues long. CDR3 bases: TGTGCCAGCAGTGTAGAACCGGGACTATCCTACGAGCAGTACTTC. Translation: CASSVEPGLSYEQYF.